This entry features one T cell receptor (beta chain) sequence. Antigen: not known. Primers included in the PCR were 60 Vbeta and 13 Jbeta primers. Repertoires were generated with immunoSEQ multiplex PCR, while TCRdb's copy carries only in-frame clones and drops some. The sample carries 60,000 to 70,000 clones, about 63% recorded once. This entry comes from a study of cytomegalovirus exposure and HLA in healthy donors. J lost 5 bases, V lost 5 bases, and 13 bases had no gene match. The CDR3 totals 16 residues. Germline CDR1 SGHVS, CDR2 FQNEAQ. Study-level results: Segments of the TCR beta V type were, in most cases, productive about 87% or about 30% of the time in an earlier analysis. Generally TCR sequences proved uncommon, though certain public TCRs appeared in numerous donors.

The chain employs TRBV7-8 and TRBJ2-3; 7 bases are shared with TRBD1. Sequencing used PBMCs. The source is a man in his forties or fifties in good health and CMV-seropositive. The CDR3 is CASSQIGRGGGDTQYF. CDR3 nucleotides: TGTGCCAGCAGCCAAATAGGGCGAGGGGGCGGAGATACGCAGTATTTT.